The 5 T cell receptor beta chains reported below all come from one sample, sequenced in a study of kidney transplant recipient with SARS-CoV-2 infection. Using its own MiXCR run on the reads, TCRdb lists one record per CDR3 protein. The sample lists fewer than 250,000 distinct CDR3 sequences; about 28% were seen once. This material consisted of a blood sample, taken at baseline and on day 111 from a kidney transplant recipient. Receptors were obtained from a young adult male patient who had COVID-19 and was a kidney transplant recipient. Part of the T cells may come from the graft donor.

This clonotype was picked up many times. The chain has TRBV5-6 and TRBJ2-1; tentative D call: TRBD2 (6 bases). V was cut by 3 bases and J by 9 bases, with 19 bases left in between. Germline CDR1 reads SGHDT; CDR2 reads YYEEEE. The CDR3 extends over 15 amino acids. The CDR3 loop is CASSSPGDLSGEQFF. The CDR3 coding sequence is TGTGCCAGCAGCTCACCGGGAGACCTTAGTGGTGAGCAGTTCTTC.

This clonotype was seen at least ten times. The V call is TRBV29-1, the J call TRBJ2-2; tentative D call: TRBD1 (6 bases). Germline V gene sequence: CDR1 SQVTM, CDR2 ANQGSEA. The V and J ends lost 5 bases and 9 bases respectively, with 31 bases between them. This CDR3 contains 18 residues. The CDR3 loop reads CSVLDRRIHPSGIWELFF. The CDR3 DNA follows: TGCAGCGTTCTTGACAGGAGGATACATCCCTCCGGCATCTGGGAGCTGTTTTTT.

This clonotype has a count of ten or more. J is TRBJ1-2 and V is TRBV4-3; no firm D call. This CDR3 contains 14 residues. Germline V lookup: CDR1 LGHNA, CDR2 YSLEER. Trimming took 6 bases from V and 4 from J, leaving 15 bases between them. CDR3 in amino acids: CASRDMGRPYGYTF. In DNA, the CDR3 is TGCGCCAGCAGAGACATGGGCAGGCCCTATGGCTACACCTTC.

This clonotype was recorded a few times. The CDR3 bases are TGCAGCGTTAAGTACGGGGGACCGAACACTGAAGCTTTCTTT. Translated: CSVKYGGPNTEAFF. This rearrangement joins TRBV29-1 to TRBJ1-1, with D possibly being TRBD1 (5 bases). The germline V gene encodes CDR1 SQVTM and CDR2 ANQGSEA. Trimming left V 5 bases short and J 1 base short, with 14 bases between. The CDR3 runs to 14 residues.

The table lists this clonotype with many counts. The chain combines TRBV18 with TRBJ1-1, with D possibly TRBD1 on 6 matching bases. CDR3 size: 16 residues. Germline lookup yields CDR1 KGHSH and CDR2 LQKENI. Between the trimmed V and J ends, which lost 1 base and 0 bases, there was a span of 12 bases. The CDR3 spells CASSPQYWDMNTEAFF. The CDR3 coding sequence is TGTGCCAGCTCACCACAGTATTGGGACATGAACACTGAAGCTTTCTTT.